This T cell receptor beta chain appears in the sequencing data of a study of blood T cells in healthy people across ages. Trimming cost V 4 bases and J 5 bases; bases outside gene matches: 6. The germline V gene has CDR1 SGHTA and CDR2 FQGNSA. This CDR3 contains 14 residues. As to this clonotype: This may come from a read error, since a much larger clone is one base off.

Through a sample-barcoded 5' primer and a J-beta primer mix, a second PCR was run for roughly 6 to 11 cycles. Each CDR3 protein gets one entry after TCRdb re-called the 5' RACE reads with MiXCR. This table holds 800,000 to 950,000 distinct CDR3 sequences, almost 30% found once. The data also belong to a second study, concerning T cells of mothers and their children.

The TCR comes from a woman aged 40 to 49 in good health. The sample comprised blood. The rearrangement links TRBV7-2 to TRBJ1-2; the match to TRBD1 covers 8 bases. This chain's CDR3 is CASSSRTGCYGYTF. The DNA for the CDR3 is TGTGCCAGCAGCTCAAGGACAGGGTGTTATGGCTACACCTTC.